This TCR beta chain originates from a study of T cells in Graves' hyperthyroidism and ophthalmopathy. This clonotype was detected many times. V lost 7 bases to trimming and J lost 4 bases, with 16 bases between them. The CDR3 spans 14 residues. Germline-derived CDR1 and CDR2 are MNHNS and SASEGT. Using RNA transcripts as the source, TCR beta CDR3 regions were amplified. Using the HTBI primer set, a first-round RT-PCR was run on the TCR CDR3. TCRdb called the multiplex PCR reads again in MiXCR, with one record for every CDR3 protein. There are a few hundred thousand distinct CDR3 sequences in the sample; around 13% occur only once, and around 32% lies in the top ten. Ophthalmopathy patients all had a Clinical Activity Score of at least 3, a NOSPECS grade of at least 4 and disease under 3 months old. Uncontrolled infection, other autoimmune disease, pregnancy or lactation led to exclusion.

The receptor comes from a woman aged 40 to 49 with Graves' ophthalmopathy. The sequenced sample consisted of blood. The chain links TRBV6-1 to TRBJ1-2, with D unclear. CDR3 coding DNA: TGTGCCAGCACGGTTTACGGGAAAGTCTATGGCTACACCTTC. This encodes CASTVYGKVYGYTF.